This is a list of T cell receptor beta chains from one sample in a study of blood T cell repertoires in COVID-19. Libraries were prepared by immunoSEQ multiplex PCR; TCRdb keeps only in-frame clonotypes and omits some of them. Here the sample spans around 300,000 clones, roughly 80% being singletons. The specimen sequenced was peripheral blood. The receptors were sampled from a woman aged 45-65 years with active or convalescent COVID-19. CDR3s include the opening cysteine and the closing phenylalanine or tryptophan. D genes are given only for firm matches. The size of a clone is reported for some rows only, either as once, few or many, or as a class for expanded clones.

V gene: TRBV30
D gene: TRBD2
J gene: TRBJ2-4
clone size: NA
CDR3 protein: CAWQDDGRGKNIQYF
CDR3 DNA: TGTGCCTGGCAGGACGACGGGAGGGGCAAAAACATTCAGTACTTC

V gene: TRBV27
D gene: NA
J gene: TRBJ1-2
clone size: few
CDR3 protein: CASSRGGRGYGYTF
CDR3 DNA: TGTGCCAGCAGTCGGGGGGGGCGTGGCTATGGCTACACCTTC

V gene: TRBV5-4
D gene: NA
J gene: TRBJ2-7
clone size: NA
CDR3 protein: CASSSTSLSYEQYF
CDR3 DNA: TGTGCCAGCAGCTCGACTAGTCTCTCCTACGAGCAGTACTTC

V gene: TRBV9
D gene: TRBD2
J gene: TRBJ2-3
clone size: once
CDR3 protein: CASSVVSGSGTDTQYF
CDR3 DNA: TGTGCCAGCAGCGTAGTGAGCGGGAGTGGCACAGATACGCAGTATTTT

V gene: TRBV2
D gene: NA
J gene: TRBJ1-4
clone size: NA
CDR3 protein: CASRMNRVVEKLFF
CDR3 DNA: TGTGCCAGCAGAATGAACAGGGTCGTAGAAAAACTGTTTTTT

V gene: TRBV24-1
D gene: TRBD1
J gene: TRBJ2-7
clone size: NA
CDR3 protein: CATSDTTGTGIYEQYF
CDR3 DNA: TGTGCCACCAGTGATACGACCGGGACAGGGATCTACGAGCAGTACTTC

V gene: TRBV27
D gene: TRBD1
J gene: TRBJ1-5
clone size: NA
CDR3 protein: CASSSGPQGQGAPFISSNQPQHF
CDR3 DNA: TGTGCCAGCAGTTCGGGCCCCCAAGGACAGGGGGCGCCGTTCATATCTAGCAATCAGCCCCAGCATTTT

V gene: TRBV10-3
D gene: NA
J gene: TRBJ1-2
clone size: NA
CDR3 protein: CAISESTGANYGYTF
CDR3 DNA: TGTGCCATCAGTGAGTCCACGGGAGCTAACTATGGCTACACCTTC

V gene: TRBV7-6
D gene: TRBD1
J gene: TRBJ2-7
clone size: NA
CDR3 protein: CASSPALRQGAWEQYF
CDR3 DNA: TGTGCCAGCAGCCCCGCTTTAAGACAGGGGGCGTGGGAGCAGTACTTC

V gene: TRBV19
D gene: TRBD2
J gene: TRBJ2-1
clone size: NA
CDR3 protein: CASSMSGRGDEQFF
CDR3 DNA: TGTGCCAGTAGTATGAGCGGGAGAGGGGATGAGCAGTTCTTC

V gene: TRBV24-1
D gene: TRBD1
J gene: TRBJ2-1
clone size: NA
CDR3 protein: CATRGTGANEQFF
CDR3 DNA: TGTGCCACCAGGGGGACAGGGGCCAATGAGCAGTTCTTC

V gene: TRBV4-2
D gene: NA
J gene: TRBJ2-1
clone size: NA
CDR3 protein: CASSQVSAGNEQFF
CDR3 DNA: TGTGCCAGCAGCCAAGTGAGCGCTGGGAATGAGCAGTTCTTC

V gene: TRBV6-6
D gene: NA
J gene: TRBJ2-1
clone size: few
CDR3 protein: CASSYSDRSYYNEQFF
CDR3 DNA: TGTGCCAGCAGTTATTCCGACAGAAGCTACTACAATGAGCAGTTCTTC

V gene: TRBV28
D gene: TRBD1
J gene: TRBJ1-1
clone size: NA
CDR3 protein: CASTRTGTYMNTEAFF
CDR3 DNA: TGTGCCAGCACTAGGACAGGGACATATATGAACACTGAAGCTTTCTTT

V gene: TRBV7-9
D gene: NA
J gene: TRBJ1-4
clone size: NA
CDR3 protein: CASSLATGGNEKLFF
CDR3 DNA: TGTGCCAGCAGCTTAGCTACAGGCGGTAATGAAAAACTGTTTTTT

V gene: TRBV19
D gene: NA
J gene: TRBJ1-1
clone size: once
CDR3 protein: CASSILRQDMNTEAFF
CDR3 DNA: TGTGCCAGTAGTATTTTACGGCAGGACATGAACACTGAAGCTTTCTTT

V gene: TRBV6-1
D gene: TRBD1
J gene: TRBJ2-7
clone size: NA
CDR3 protein: CASSEEWTGSYEQYF
CDR3 DNA: TGTGCCAGCAGTGAAGAGTGGACAGGTTCCTACGAGCAGTACTTC

V gene: TRBV10-3
D gene: TRBD2
J gene: TRBJ2-5
clone size: NA
CDR3 protein: CAISDPGGSGSGETQYF
CDR3 DNA: TGTGCCATCAGTGATCCTGGGGGTAGCGGGAGTGGGGAGACCCAGTACTTC

V gene: TRBV7-9
D gene: NA
J gene: TRBJ1-2
clone size: NA
CDR3 protein: CASSNTRRSGYYGYTF
CDR3 DNA: TGTGCCAGCAGCAACACACGGAGGTCCGGATACTATGGCTACACCTTC

V gene: TRBV7-8
D gene: TRBD1
J gene: TRBJ1-5
clone size: NA
CDR3 protein: CASSARTGLGTLNQPQHF
CDR3 DNA: TGTGCCAGCAGCGCAAGGACAGGGTTGGGGACACTCAATCAGCCCCAGCATTTT

V gene: TRBV28
D gene: NA
J gene: TRBJ1-5
clone size: once
CDR3 protein: CASSRGINQPQHF
CDR3 DNA: TGTGCCAGCAGTCGGGGAATAAATCAGCCCCAGCATTTT

V gene: TRBV6-5
D gene: TRBD2
J gene: TRBJ2-5
clone size: NA
CDR3 protein: CASSYSQASGTQYF
CDR3 DNA: TGTGCCAGCAGTTACTCGCAGGCTAGCGGGACCCAGTACTTC

V gene: TRBV19
D gene: TRBD1
J gene: TRBJ1-5
clone size: NA
CDR3 protein: CATRITGGVNQPQHF
CDR3 DNA: TGTGCCACCAGGATTACAGGGGGCGTAAATCAGCCCCAGCATTTT

V gene: TRBV20-1
D gene: NA
J gene: TRBJ2-5
clone size: NA
CDR3 protein: CSASGQGGQETQYF
CDR3 DNA: TGCAGTGCTAGTGGGCAGGGCGGACAAGAGACCCAGTACTTC

V gene: TRBV4-1
D gene: NA
J gene: TRBJ2-7
clone size: NA
CDR3 protein: CASSQVEGGNYEQYF
CDR3 DNA: TGCGCCAGCAGCCAAGTGGAGGGCGGAAACTACGAGCAGTACTTC

V gene: TRBV5-6
D gene: TRBD1
J gene: TRBJ1-1
clone size: NA
CDR3 protein: CASSRWTGGNTEAFF
CDR3 DNA: TGTGCCAGCAGCCGCTGGACAGGGGGGAACACTGAAGCTTTCTTT

V gene: TRBV19
D gene: TRBD1
J gene: TRBJ2-6
clone size: NA
CDR3 protein: CASSIPPGGSGANVLTF
CDR3 DNA: TGTGCCAGTAGTATCCCTCCAGGGGGCTCTGGGGCCAACGTCCTGACTTTC

V gene: TRBV3-1/TRBV3-2
D gene: NA
J gene: TRBJ1-5
clone size: many
CDR3 protein: CASSQGVGGQPQHF
CDR3 DNA: TGTGCCAGCAGCCAAGGTGTAGGCGGTCAGCCCCAGCATTTT

V gene: TRBV5-1
D gene: NA
J gene: TRBJ1-2
clone size: NA
CDR3 protein: CASSLTLRTVPYGYTF
CDR3 DNA: TGCGCCAGCAGCTTGACGTTACGGACAGTCCCCTATGGCTACACCTTC

V gene: TRBV27
D gene: NA
J gene: TRBJ2-3
clone size: NA
CDR3 protein: CASAGWGDRDTQYF
CDR3 DNA: TGTGCCAGCGCGGGATGGGGAGATAGAGATACGCAGTATTTT